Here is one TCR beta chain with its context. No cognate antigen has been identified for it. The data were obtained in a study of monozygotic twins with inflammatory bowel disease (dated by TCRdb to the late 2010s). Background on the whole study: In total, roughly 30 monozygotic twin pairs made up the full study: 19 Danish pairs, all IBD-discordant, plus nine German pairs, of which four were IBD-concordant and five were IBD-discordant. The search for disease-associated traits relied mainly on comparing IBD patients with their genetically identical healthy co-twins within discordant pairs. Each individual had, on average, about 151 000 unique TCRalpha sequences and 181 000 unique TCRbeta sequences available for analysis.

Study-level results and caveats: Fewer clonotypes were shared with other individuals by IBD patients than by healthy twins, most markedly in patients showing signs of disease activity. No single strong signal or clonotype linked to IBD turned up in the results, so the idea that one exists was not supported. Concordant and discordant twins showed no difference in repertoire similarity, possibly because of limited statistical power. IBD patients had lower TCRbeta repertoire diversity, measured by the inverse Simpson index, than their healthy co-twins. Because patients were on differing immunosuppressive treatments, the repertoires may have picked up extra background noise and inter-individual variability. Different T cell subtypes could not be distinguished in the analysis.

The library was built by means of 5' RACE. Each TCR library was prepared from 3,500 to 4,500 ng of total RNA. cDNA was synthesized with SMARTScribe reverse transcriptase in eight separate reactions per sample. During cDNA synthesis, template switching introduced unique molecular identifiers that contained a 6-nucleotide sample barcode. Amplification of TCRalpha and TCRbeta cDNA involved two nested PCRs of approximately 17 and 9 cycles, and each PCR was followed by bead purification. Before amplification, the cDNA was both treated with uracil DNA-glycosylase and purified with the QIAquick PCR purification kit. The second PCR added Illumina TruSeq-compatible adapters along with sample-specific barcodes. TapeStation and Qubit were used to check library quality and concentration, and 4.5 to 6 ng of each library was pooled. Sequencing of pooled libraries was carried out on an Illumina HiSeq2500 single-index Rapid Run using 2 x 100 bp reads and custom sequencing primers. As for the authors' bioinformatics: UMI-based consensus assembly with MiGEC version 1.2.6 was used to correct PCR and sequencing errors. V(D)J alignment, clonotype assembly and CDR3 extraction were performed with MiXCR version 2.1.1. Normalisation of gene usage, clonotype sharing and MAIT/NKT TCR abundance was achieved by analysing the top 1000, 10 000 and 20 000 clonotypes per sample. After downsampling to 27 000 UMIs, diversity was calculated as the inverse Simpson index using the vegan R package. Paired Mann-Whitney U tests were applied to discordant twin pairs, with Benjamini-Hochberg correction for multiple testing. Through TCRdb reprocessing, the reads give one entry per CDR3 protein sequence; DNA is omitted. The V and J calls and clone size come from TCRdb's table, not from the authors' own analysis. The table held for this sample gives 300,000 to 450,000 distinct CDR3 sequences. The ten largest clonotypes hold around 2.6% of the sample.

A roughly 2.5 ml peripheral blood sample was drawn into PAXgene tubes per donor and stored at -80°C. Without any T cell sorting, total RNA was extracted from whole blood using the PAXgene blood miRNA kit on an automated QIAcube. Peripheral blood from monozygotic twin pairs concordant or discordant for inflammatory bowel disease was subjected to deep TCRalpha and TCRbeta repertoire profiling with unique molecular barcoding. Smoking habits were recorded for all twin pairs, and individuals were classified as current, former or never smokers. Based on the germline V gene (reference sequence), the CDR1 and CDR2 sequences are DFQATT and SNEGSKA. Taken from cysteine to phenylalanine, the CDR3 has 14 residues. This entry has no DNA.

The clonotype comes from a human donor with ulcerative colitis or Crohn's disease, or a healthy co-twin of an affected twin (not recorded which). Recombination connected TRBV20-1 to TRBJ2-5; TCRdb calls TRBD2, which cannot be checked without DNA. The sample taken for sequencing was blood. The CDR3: CSALKLAFKETQYF.